One and the same sample provided the 24 T cell receptor beta chains below, sequenced in a study of immune cell composition in non-small cell lung cancer. TCRdb keeps only in-frame clones here, not all; method: immunoSEQ multiplex PCR. The data show over 5,500 clones, about three quarters seen once. Sequenced material: lung tumor tissue. The source is a human donor with non-small cell lung cancer.

The chain couples TRBV9 to TRBJ2-3; perhaps TRBD2 as D (5 bases). Germline CDR1 and CDR2: SGDLS and YYNGEE. With 5 bases removed from V and 1 base from J, the gap between germline ends came to 20 bases. CDR3 length: 17 residues. CDR3 DNA: TGTGCCAGCAGTCCCCATTGGACTGGGAAAGGCACAGATACGCAGTATTTT. Translated: CASSPHWTGKGTDTQYF.

The chain couples TRBV18 to TRBJ1-2; tentatively, D is TRBD1 (5 bases). Germline loops: CDR1 KGHSH, CDR2 LQKENI. V was clipped by 3 bases and J by 4 bases, with 9 bases between them. The CDR3 runs to 13 residues. The CDR3 DNA is TGTGCCAGCTCACCGCCGACAGTCTATGGCTACACCTTC. This translates into CASSPPTVYGYTF.

Written as DNA, the CDR3 is TGCGCCAGCAGCCAATCGACACCCGCTAATGAAAAACTGTTTTTT. Encoded protein: CASSQSTPANEKLFF. V usage is TRBV4-1 and J usage is TRBJ1-4; unclear D gene. The germline CDR1 and CDR2 sequences are MGHRA and YSYEKL. This CDR3 has 15 amino acids. The germline V and J ends were trimmed by 2 bases and 3 bases, with 10 bases remaining between them.

The gene calls are TRBV29-1 and TRBJ1-2, with 7 bases lining up with TRBD1. V was clipped by 5 bases and J by 7 bases; unmatched bases: 7. The CDR3 spans 12 residues. Germline V CDR1 and CDR2: SQVTM, ANQGSEA. CDR3 amino acids: CSVTGTDGGYTF. The CDR3 DNA sequence: TGCAGCGTTACCGGGACAGACGGTGGCTACACCTTC.

The chain employs TRBV2 and TRBJ2-7, with a possible D match to TRBD2 (6 bases). Germline lookup yields CDR1 SNHLY and CDR2 FYNNEI. Trimming cost V 7 bases and J 6 bases, with 16 bases left between them. The CDR3 extends over 13 amino acids. The CDR3 nucleotides read TGTGCCAGCAATGGGGGGTTAGTAGGCGAGCAGTACTTC. It translates to CASNGGLVGEQYF. The full variable domain, rest sourced from reference TRBV2 and TRBJ2-7, is EPEVTQTPSHQVTQMGQEVILRCVPISNHLYFYWYRQILGQKVEFLVSFYNNEISEKSEIFDDQFSVERPDGSNFTLKIRSTKLEDSAMYFCASNGGLVGEQYFGPGTRLTVT.

The chain recombines TRBV6-5 with TRBJ1-5, with TRBD1 matching over 7 bases. The CDR3 totals 15 residues. Germline V gives CDR1 MNHEY, CDR2 SVGAGI. The V and J ends lost 6 bases and 6 bases, in that order; junction bases with no gene match: 11. The CDR3 nucleotides are TGTGCCAGCAGGGAAACAGGGGAAGAGAGTCAGCCCCAGCATTTT. It yields the protein CASRETGEESQPQHF.

CDR3 in DNA: TGTGCCTGGAGTGTAGCGGCGGGGGGCCTAAAGAACAATGAGCAGTTCTTC. Protein: CAWSVAAGGLKNNEQFF. The gene calls are TRBV30 and TRBJ2-1; 8 positions match TRBD2. V was clipped by 0 bases and J by 5 bases; unmatched bases: 12. CDR3 length: 17 amino acids. Germline V gene lookup returns CDR1 GTSNPN and CDR2 SVGIG (reference sequence).

The chain recombines TRBV6-1 with TRBJ1-5; no clear D. V was clipped by 8 bases and J by 4 bases, with 15 bases between them. CDR3 size: 14 residues. Looked up from germline, CDR1 is MNHNS and CDR2 is SASEGT. The CDR3 bases are TGTGCCAGCGGGAGCGGCAACCCGAATCAGCCCCAGCATTTT. Protein sequence: CASGSGNPNQPQHF.

J is TRBJ2-1 and V is TRBV30, with a possible D match to TRBD2 (5 bases). The CDR3 extends over 14 amino acids. V was clipped by 4 bases and J by 1 base, with 11 bases between them. Germline assignment: CDR1 GTSNPN and CDR2 SVGIG (reference sequence). CDR3 sequence: CAWNPGTSYNEQFF. In DNA form, the CDR3 reads TGTGCCTGGAACCCGGGAACGTCCTACAATGAGCAGTTCTTC.

The chain uses TRBV7-3 and TRBJ2-3; D perhaps matches TRBD1 (5 bases). CDR3 size: 18 residues. Germline V lookup: CDR1 SGHTA, CDR2 FQGTGA. V was shortened by 1 base and J by 1 base, with 18 bases between the two germline ends. DNA for the CDR3: TGTGCCAGCAGCTTAAATAGAGGCGGCATCAGGGGCACAGATACGCAGTATTTT. Translating it yields CASSLNRGGIRGTDTQYF.

The chain combines TRBV2 with TRBJ2-4, with TRBD1 matching 8 bases. The CDR3 has 14 residues. With V trimmed by 6 bases and J by 7 bases, 8 bases remained unmatched. Germline values: CDR1 SNHLY, CDR2 FYNNEI. This CDR3 reads CASSSGGSGNIQYF. CDR3 DNA sequence: TGTGCCAGCAGCTCAGGGGGCTCGGGGAACATTCAGTACTTC.

This clone has only one observation. V is TRBV19 and J is TRBJ2-2, with 7 bases identical to TRBD1. This CDR3 contains 17 residues. CDR1 LNHDA and CDR2 SQIVND come from the germline V gene (reference sequence). J gave up 5 bases and V 0 bases, and 9 bases lay outside the gene matches. The CDR3 DNA is TGTGCCAGTAGTATAGATACGGCAGGGGGTGGAACCGGGGAGCTGTTTTTT. It is translated as CASSIDTAGGGTGELFF.

This clone is labeled as medium-sized. The sample contains more than one DNA sequence encoding this CDR3. The V call is TRBV29-1, the J call TRBJ1-1; TRBD1 might be the D (5 bases). V lost 4 bases and J lost 5, with 8 bases in between. CDR1 SQVTM and CDR2 ANQGSEA come from the germline V gene. The CDR3 totals 11 residues. CDR3 in DNA: TGCAGCGTTGGGGGGGATACTGAAGCTTTCTTT. It is translated as CSVGGDTEAFF.

The chain joins TRBV30 to TRBJ1-6; D gene ambiguous. Trimming removed 0 bases at V and 6 bases at J, with 12 bases between. Germline V gives CDR1 GTSNPN, CDR2 SVGIG (reference sequence). This CDR3 contains 15 residues. CDR3 nucleotide sequence: TGTGCCTGGAGTGTACAGACAAACCCTAATTCACCCCTCCACTTT. Amino acid sequence: CAWSVQTNPNSPLHF.

This clone is labeled medium-sized. The chain carries TRBV5-5 and TRBJ1-5, with 7 positions matching TRBD1. V lost 4 bases to trimming and J lost 3 bases; unmatched junction nucleotides: 10. The germline V gene encodes CDR1 SGHKS and CDR2 YYEKEE (reference sequence). CDR3 length: 16 residues. This CDR3 reads CASSPRQGIVNQPQHF. The DNA for the CDR3 is TGTGCCAGCAGCCCGCGACAGGGAATAGTCAATCAGCCCCAGCATTTT.

Points on this clone: At one of its ends the junction is not consistent with the germline gene, which may arise from a read error. The V and J genes are TRBV4-1 and TRBJ1-5, with 9 bases matching TRBD1. Germline CDR1 reads MGHRA; CDR2 reads YSYEKL. CDR3 size: 16 residues. As DNA, the CDR3 is TGCGCCAGCGGCCAGGGGGGACAGGGCGGCAATCAGCCCCAGCATTTT. This gives the protein CASGQGGQGGNQPQHF.

This clone was seen more than once but under ten times. The V and J genes are TRBV12-2 and TRBJ1-3; no check of the table's D call, TRBD1, against the DNA was made. TRBV12-2 corresponds to a pseudogene. This CDR3 has 18 residues. The CDR3 loop is CASRLETGGQGSGNTIYF. The DNA for the CDR3 is TGTGCAAGTCGCTTAGAAACAGGGGGACAAGGTTCTGGAAACACCATATATTTT.

The chain couples TRBV6-5 to TRBJ1-5; possibly TRBD1 for D (5 bases). The CDR3 contains 12 residues. V was clipped by 4 bases and J by 9 bases, with 10 bases between them. Germline V gives CDR1 MNHEY, CDR2 SVGAGI. In nucleotides, the CDR3 is TGTGCCAGCAGTTCCACGGGGGGGCCCCAGCATTTT. Translation: CASSSTGGPQHF.

This chain joins TRBV7-2 and TRBJ1-4, with D uncertain. Trimming took 4 bases from V and 0 from J, leaving 9 bases between them. This CDR3 contains 15 residues. Germline assignment: CDR1 SGHTA and CDR2 FQGNSA. The DNA of the CDR3 is TGTGCCAGCAGCTCCCGAGATGCAACTAATGAAAAACTGTTTTTT. Its translation: CASSSRDATNEKLFF.

The chain uses TRBV9 and TRBJ2-7; D perhaps matches TRBD1 (6 bases). V lost 0 bases to trimming and J lost 4 bases, with 8 bases between them. Germline CDR1 reads SGDLS; CDR2 reads YYNGEE. CDR3 length equals 13 residues. The CDR3 DNA sequence: TGTGCCAGCAGCGTAGAACAGGGTTACGAGCAGTACTTC. Translated: CASSVEQGYEQYF.

J is TRBJ2-5 and V is TRBV5-1, with 8 bases aligning to TRBD1. V lost 4 bases, J lost 5 bases, and 7 bases stayed unmatched. Germline V lookup: CDR1 SGHRS, CDR2 YFSETQ. This CDR3 has 14 amino acids. Here the CDR3 DNA reads TGCGCCAGCAGCAGAGGACAGGGCGCGGAGACCCAGTACTTC. Protein: CASSRGQGAETQYF.

The gene calls are TRBV4-2 and TRBJ2-5; tentatively, D is TRBD1 (7 bases). Germline lookup yields CDR1 LGHNA and CDR2 YNFKEQ. The V end lost 4 bases, the J end lost 5 bases, and 17 bases lay between the germline ends. This CDR3 has 15 amino acids. The CDR3 spells CASSPIQQGRETQYF. The DNA for the CDR3 is TGTGCCAGCAGCCCTATACAACAGGGGAGGGAGACCCAGTACTTC.

The chain uses TRBV28 and TRBJ2-7; D might be TRBD2 (6 bases). The V gene's germline CDR1 is MDHEN and CDR2 SYDVKM. The CDR3 covers 13 residues. Trimming cost V 3 bases and J 3 bases, with 9 bases left between them. As DNA, the CDR3 is TGTGCCAGCAGTTTGGGACTGATCTACGAGCAGTACTTC. The encoded protein is CASSLGLIYEQYF.

The chain joins TRBV6-5 to TRBJ1-2; 8 nucleotides agree with TRBD1. The CDR3 is 13 amino acids. Trimming took 7 bases from V and 4 from J; bases not matched to a gene: 5. Looked up from germline, CDR1 is MNHEY and CDR2 is SVGAGI. CDR3 sequence reads: CASTADRAYGYTF. The CDR3 DNA is TGTGCCAGCACCGCGGACAGGGCCTATGGCTACACCTTC.